Below, 22 T cell receptor beta chains from the same sample are listed, as sequenced in a study of human T cells and chemical hapten exposure. TCRdb reprocessed the RACE reads via MiXCR and lists one record per CDR3 protein. The table lists more than 100,000 distinct CDR3 sequences, approximately 13% of them singletons. Time point in this sample: pre-sensitization, week 0. As for treatment: therapeutic diphenylcyclopropenone sensitization with weekly scalp DPC. The source was whole blood, collected in connection with sensitization to the hapten diphenylcyclopropenone (DPC). The receptors shown here come from a woman younger than 35 with alopecia areata. Some clones in this sample may be carry-over from other donors' samples.

The J gene is TRBJ2-7, the V gene TRBV3-1, with 9 nucleotides matching TRBD1. The length of the CDR3 is 14 residues. CDR1 is LGHDT and CDR2 is YNNKEL in the germline V gene (reference sequence). The V and J ends lost 2 bases and 5 bases, in that order; junction bases with no gene match: 4. CDR3: CASSQRDREHEQYF. The CDR3 nucleotides are TGTGCCAGCAGCCAAAGGGACAGGGAACACGAGCAGTACTTC.

This clonotype has a handful of counts. The chain uses TRBV29-1 and TRBJ2-7, with a possible D match to TRBD1 (5 bases). The germline V and J ends were trimmed by 7 bases and 4 bases, with 20 bases remaining between them. The germline V gene has CDR1 SQVTM and CDR2 ANQGSEA. The CDR3 length is 14 residues. CDR3 coding DNA: TGCAGCGGCCGGGCAGGGAAGTATCCTTACGAGCAGTACTTC. Translation gives CSGRAGKYPYEQYF.

The chain has TRBV20-1 and TRBJ1-5, with 7 bases aligning to TRBD1. The germline gives CDR1 DFQATT, CDR2 SNEGSKA (reference sequence). Trimming cost V 6 bases and J 1 base; bases outside gene matches: 6. CDR3 length: 14 amino acids. CDR3 protein: CSATDRASNQPQHF. CDR3 coding DNA: TGCAGTGCAACTGACAGGGCGAGCAATCAGCCCCAGCATTTT.

The chain is built from TRBV20-1 and TRBJ2-2; D is ambiguous. The germline V and J ends were trimmed by 3 bases and 3 bases, with 14 bases remaining between them. CDR3 length: 15 amino acids. Per germline, CDR1 DFQATT and CDR2 SNEGSKA (reference sequence). Written as DNA, the CDR3 is TGCAGTGCTAGGGCCAGCTCTATGTACACCGGGGAGCTGTTTTTT. Translated, it gives CSARASSMYTGELFF.

This chain connects TRBV6-5 to TRBJ2-3, with a weak D call TRBD2 (7 bases). CDR3 length: 14 residues. Germline loops: CDR1 MNHEY, CDR2 SVGAGI. The CDR3 DNA follows: TGTGGTACCCGGAGGGGGGGAGCGACAGATACGCAGTATTTT. Its translation: CGTRRGGATDTQYF.

This clonotype was observed a few times. The chain has TRBV7-9 and TRBJ1-6; TRBD1 agrees at 10 bases. The CDR3 sequence is 16 residues long. Germline trimming cut 4 bases from V and 7 bases from J; bases unmatched to any gene: 7. CDR1 SEHNR and CDR2 FQNEAQ come from the germline V gene (reference sequence). The CDR3 loop reads CASSSKTGGTNSPLHF. The CDR3 DNA reads TGTGCCAGCAGCTCGAAGACAGGGGGCACGAATTCACCCCTCCACTTT.

The sample holds a few counts of this clonotype. The chain has TRBV18 and TRBJ2-7; TRBD2 is a possible D gene (5 bases). Germline CDR1 KGHSH, CDR2 LQKENI. The CDR3 has 13 amino acids. The V end was cut by 4 bases, the J end by 3 bases, with 10 bases between. The CDR3 DNA reads TGTGCCAGCTCACGAGACGGGGACTACGAGCAGTACTTC. It codes for CASSRDGDYEQYF.

This clonotype was recorded many times. DNA for the CDR3: TGTGCCAGCTTAGCGGAGAGGGGCAATCAGCCCCAGCATTTT. Protein: CASLAERGNQPQHF. The chain combines TRBV6-4 with TRBJ1-5, with no clear D. CDR1 and CDR2 from the germline V gene are MRHNA and SNTAGT. CDR3 length: 14 amino acids. V shed 8 bases and J shed 2 bases, with 13 bases lying between them.

This chain connects TRBV14 to TRBJ2-1; TRBD2 might be the D (6 bases). The germline V gene encodes CDR1 SGHDN and CDR2 FVKESK. The CDR3 sequence is 15 residues long. Trimming took 2 bases from V and 7 from J, leaving 15 bases between them. The DNA of the CDR3 is TGTGCCAGCAGCCAAAGGGCGGGGTCGAAAAATGAGCAGTTCTTC. Protein product: CASSQRAGSKNEQFF.

This clonotype was found a few times. The chain carries TRBV18 and TRBJ2-7; D is unclear. The ends were cut back, 2 bases at V and 3 bases at J, with 14 bases in the middle. Germline CDR1 is KGHSH and CDR2 is LQKENI. CDR3 length: 15 amino acids. CDR3 bases: TGTGCCAGCTCACCAAAGGGCAGGACCTACTACGAGCAGTACTTC. It translates to CASSPKGRTYYEQYF.

This clonotype has a count of ten or more. The chain uses TRBV7-8 and TRBJ1-4, with TRBD1 identical over 7 bases. This CDR3 spans 17 amino acids. J gave up 3 bases and V 5 bases, and 12 bases lay outside the gene matches. The germline V gene has CDR1 SGHVS and CDR2 FQNEAQ. This CDR3 is CASSRGQRQSPNEKLFF. CDR3 nucleotide sequence: TGTGCCAGCAGCCGGGGACAGCGGCAGTCTCCTAATGAAAAACTGTTTTTT.

This clonotype was found a few times. The V gene is TRBV5-8, the J gene TRBJ1-5; possible D gene TRBD1, 6 bases. The ends were cut back, 5 bases at V and 2 bases at J, with 14 bases in the middle. The CDR3 totals 15 residues. Germline V gene lookup returns CDR1 SGHTS and CDR2 YDEGEE. The CDR3 is CASSPRQAGNQPQHF. Here the CDR3 DNA reads TGTGCCAGCAGTCCTCGACAGGCGGGCAATCAGCCCCAGCATTTT.

For this clonotype: This may come from a read error, since a much larger clone is one base off. The gene calls are TRBV28 and TRBJ1-1, with a weak D call TRBD1 (5 bases). This CDR3 has 14 residues. Germline values: CDR1 MDHEN, CDR2 SYDVKM. Written as DNA, the CDR3 is TGTGCCAACAGTTTGGCAGGGATACTCACTGAAGCTTTCTTT. This translates into CANSLAGILTEAFF.

This clonotype has only a few counts. This chain joins TRBV4-3 and TRBJ2-5; 14 bases align to TRBD2. J lost 5 bases, V lost 1 base, and 3 bases had no gene match. In germline, CDR1 is LGHNA, CDR2 YSLEER. The CDR3 consists of 16 residues. The DNA of the CDR3 is TGCGCCAGCAGCCAAGGGACTAGCGGGGGGTTTGAGACCCAGTACTTC. This translates into CASSQGTSGGFETQYF.

The chain has TRBV4-3 and TRBJ2-2; D is ambiguous. This CDR3 is built from 12 residues. Looked up from germline, CDR1 is LGHNA and CDR2 is YSLEER. Deletions cut 2 bases from V and 7 bases from J, with 5 bases between. The CDR3 DNA is TGCGCCAGCAGCCAAAGGGACGGGGAGCTGTTTTTT. Translation gives CASSQRDGELFF.

This clonotype was counted between two and nine times. The rearrangement links TRBV6-2 or TRBV6-3 to TRBJ2-1; TRBD2 is a possible D gene (5 bases). There are 15 residues in the CDR3. With 4 bases removed from V and 9 bases from J, the gap between germline ends came to 19 bases. Germline CDR1 reads MNHEY; CDR2 reads SVGEGT. The DNA for the CDR3 is TGTGCCAGCAGTTTGCGGGCTTTTGTGAATAGTGAGCAGTTCTTC. Amino acids: CASSLRAFVNSEQFF.

The rearrangement links TRBV6-1 to TRBJ1-3; D unresolved. This CDR3 has 15 residues. Trimming shortened V by 6 bases and J by 1 base, and 13 bases separated the two germline ends. CDR1 is MNHNS and CDR2 is SASEGT in the germline V gene. Here the CDR3 reads CASSQGRRSGNTIYF. The CDR3, as DNA: TGTGCCAGCAGCCAAGGACGGAGGTCTGGAAACACCATATATTTT.

This clonotype has just a few counts. The chain combines TRBV7-6 with TRBJ2-7; the D is unclear. CDR3 length equals 13 residues. The germline CDR1 and CDR2 sequences are SGHVS and FNYEAQ. The V gene lost 5 bases and the J gene lost 0 bases, with 8 bases spanning the gap. CDR3 region: CASSRGNSYEQYF. The CDR3 nucleotides are TGTGCCAGCAGCCGAGGAAACTCCTACGAGCAGTACTTC.

This clonotype was counted only a few times. V gene TRBV7-9 combines with J gene TRBJ1-5; D unclear. The V end was cut by 4 bases, the J end by 11 bases, with 9 bases between. Per the germline V gene, CDR1 is SEHNR and CDR2 is FQNEAQ (reference sequence). The CDR3 runs 11 residues. The CDR3 bases are TGTGCCAGCAGCTCCTGGAAAGCCCAGCATTTT. Translated: CASSSWKAQHF. The full variable domain, rest sourced from reference TRBV7-9 and TRBJ1-5, is DTGVSQNPRHKITKRGQNVTFRCDPISEHNRLYWYRQTLGQGPEFLTYFQNEAQLEKSRLLSDRFSAERPKGSFSTLEIQRTEQGDSAMYLCASSSWKAQHFGDGTRLSIL.

This clonotype was seen ten or more times. This chain connects TRBV29-1 to TRBJ2-3; D is uncertain. Trimming stripped 3 bases from V and 1 base from J, with 5 bases between. Looked up from germline, CDR1 is SQVTM and CDR2 is ANQGSEA. The CDR3 extends over 12 amino acids. The CDR3 is CSVEDGTDTQYF. In nucleotides, the CDR3 is TGCAGCGTTGAGGATGGCACAGATACGCAGTATTTT.

This clonotype showed up many times. This rearrangement joins TRBV16 to TRBJ1-2; the D is unclear. The CDR3 covers 11 residues. V was cut by 3 bases and J by 6 bases, with 5 bases left in between. Looked up from germline, CDR1 is KGHSY and CDR2 is FQNENV. The CDR3 region is CASSHGDGYTF. The CDR3 bases are TGTGCCAGCAGCCACGGGGATGGCTACACCTTC.

This clonotype has just a few counts. J is TRBJ2-1 and V is TRBV7-8, with 12 bases matching TRBD1. This CDR3 region has 14 residues. CDR1 and CDR2 from the germline V gene are SGHVS and FQNEAQ. The junction had 4 bases not matched to a gene; V was cut back by 4 bases and J by 9 bases. The CDR3 is CASSSGTGGSEQFF. In DNA form, the CDR3 reads TGTGCCAGCAGCTCCGGGACAGGGGGCAGTGAGCAGTTCTTC. Looking up the rest from reference TRBV7-8 and TRBJ2-1 gives the full variable domain: GAGVSQSPRYKVAKRGQDVALRCDPISGHVSLFWYQQALGQGPEFLTYFQNEAQLDKSGLPSDRFFAERPEGSVSTLKIQRTQQEDSAVYLCASSSGTGGSEQFFGPGTRLTVL.